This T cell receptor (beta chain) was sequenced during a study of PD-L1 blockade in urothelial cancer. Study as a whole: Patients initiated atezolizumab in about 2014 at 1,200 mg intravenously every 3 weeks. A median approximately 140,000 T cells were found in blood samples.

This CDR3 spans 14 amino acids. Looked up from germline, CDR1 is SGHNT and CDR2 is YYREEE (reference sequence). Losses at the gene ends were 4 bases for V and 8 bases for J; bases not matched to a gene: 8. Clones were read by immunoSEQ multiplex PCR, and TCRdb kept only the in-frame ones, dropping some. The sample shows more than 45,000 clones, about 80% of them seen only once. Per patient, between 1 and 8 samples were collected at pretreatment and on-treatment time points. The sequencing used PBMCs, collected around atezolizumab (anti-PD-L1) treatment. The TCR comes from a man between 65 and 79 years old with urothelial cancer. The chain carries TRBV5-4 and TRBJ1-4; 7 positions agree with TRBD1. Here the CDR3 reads CASSPPGQPEKLFF. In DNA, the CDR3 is TGTGCCAGCAGCCCCCCGGGACAGCCCGAAAAACTGTTTTTT.